These 17 T cell receptor beta chains came from one sample sequenced in a study of blood T cells in healthy people across ages. Combining a sample-barcoded 5' primer with a J-beta primer mix, a second PCR ran for roughly 7 to 11 cycles. TCRdb analysed the 5' RACE reads with MiXCR anew, one entry per CDR3 protein. The sample records around 1,000,000 distinct CDR3 sequences, 25% being singletons. The same specimen was also included in a second study, on T cells of mothers and their children.

The sequenced sample consisted of blood. The receptors here all came from a girl aged 2 to 9 in good health.

This clonotype has only a few counts. The V and J genes are TRBV20-1 and TRBJ2-5, with D hard to call. The CDR3 has 16 amino acids. V gave up 1 base and J gave up 2 bases, with 17 bases separating them. Germline CDR1 is DFQATT and CDR2 is SNEGSKA (reference sequence). The CDR3 DNA reads TGCAGTGCTAGAGTTCTTCGAGGAACGTCTCAAGAGACCCAGTACTTC. The encoded protein is CSARVLRGTSQETQYF.

This clonotype was counted only a few times. The V call is TRBV2, the J call TRBJ2-5; no reliable D call. CDR3 length: 13 residues. Germline values: CDR1 SNHLY, CDR2 FYNNEI. V was pared by 1 base and J by 5 bases, with 8 bases between. The CDR3 protein is CASSEDSLETQYF. CDR3 DNA: TGTGCCAGCAGTGAAGATAGTCTGGAGACCCAGTACTTC. Full variable domain (remainder filled in from reference TRBV2 and TRBJ2-5): EPEVTQTPSHQVTQMGQEVILRCVPISNHLYFYWYRQILGQKVEFLVSFYNNEISEKSEIFDDQFSVERPDGSNFTLKIRSTKLEDSAMYFCASSEDSLETQYFGPGTRLLVL.

This clonotype was counted only a few times. This chain uses TRBV29-1 with TRBJ2-7; D is unclear. The length of the CDR3 is 11 residues. V dropped 5 bases and J dropped 4 bases, with 9 bases sitting between them. CDR1 and CDR2 (germline): SQVTM, ANQGSEA. CDR3 protein: CSVKDGYEQYF. The CDR3 DNA sequence: TGCAGCGTTAAGGACGGGTACGAGCAGTACTTC.

The chain uses TRBV18 and TRBJ2-3, with 13 nucleotides matching TRBD2. Trimming at V came to 5 bases and at J to 1 base, leaving 3 bases not matched to a gene. The CDR3 contains 16 residues. Per the germline V gene, CDR1 is KGHSH and CDR2 is LQKENI. CDR3 in amino acids: CASSWTSGGRTDTQYF. CDR3 coding DNA: TGTGCCAGCTCATGGACTAGCGGGGGACGCACAGATACGCAGTATTTT.

This clonotype was seen a few times. CDR3 sequence (DNA): TGTGCCAGCAGAGGTCGGGAGGAATTAGATACGCAGTATTTT. This encodes CASRGREELDTQYF. The chain has TRBV27 and TRBJ2-3; TRBD2 matches at 7 bases. Trimming took 6 bases from V and 5 from J; bases not matched to a gene: 8. This CDR3 comprises 14 residues. CDR1 and CDR2 from the germline V gene are MNHEY and SMNVEV (reference sequence).

The CDR3 DNA follows: TGTGCCAGCAGATCCGGACAGGGATTGACAGATACGCAGTATTTT. This translates into CASRSGQGLTDTQYF. The chain combines TRBV7-2 with TRBJ2-3; 8 nucleotides line up with TRBD1. Looked up from germline, CDR1 is SGHTA and CDR2 is FQGNSA. The junction had 8 bases not matched to a gene; V was cut back by 6 bases and J by 3 bases. The CDR3 sequence is 15 residues long.

V gene TRBV20-1 combines with J gene TRBJ2-1; D perhaps matches TRBD1 (6 bases). The V gene's germline CDR1 is DFQATT and CDR2 SNEGSKA (reference sequence). This CDR3 is 17 amino acids long. V shed 0 bases and J shed 3 bases, with 18 bases lying between them. The CDR3 region is CSARDTRQANLYNEQFF. The CDR3 DNA reads TGCAGTGCTAGAGATACGCGACAGGCCAATCTCTACAATGAGCAGTTCTTC.

The chain links TRBV3-1 to TRBJ2-4, with unresolved D. Germline values: CDR1 LGHDT, CDR2 YNNKEL (reference sequence). Trimming removed 0 bases at V and 5 bases at J, with 11 bases between. This CDR3 is built from 15 residues. In DNA, the CDR3 is TGTGCCAGCAGCCAAGAGTTGGAAATTGAAAACATTCAGTACTTC. This sequence encodes CASSQELEIENIQYF.

This chain links TRBV9 with TRBJ2-3; the D is unclear. The length of the CDR3 is 13 residues. Germline V gives CDR1 SGDLS, CDR2 YYNGEE. V was clipped by 2 bases and J by 6 bases, with 10 bases between them. CDR3 DNA: TGTGCCAGCAGCGTGGCATCTTTGGATACGCAGTATTTT. It is translated as CASSVASLDTQYF. Together with reference TRBV9 and TRBJ2-3, the CDR3 gives the full variable domain: DSGVTQTPKHLITATGQRVTLRCSPRSGDLSVYWYQQSLDQGLQFLIQYYNGEERAKGNILERFSAQQFPDLHSELNLSSLELGDSALYFCASSVASLDTQYFGPGTRLTVL.

This clonotype was seen a few times. The chain links TRBV6-4 to TRBJ2-1; 7 bases map to TRBD2. This CDR3 is 16 amino acids long. The V segment lost 4 bases and the J segment 5 bases; nucleotides outside the gene matches: 11. CDR1 and CDR2 from the germline V gene are MRHNA and SNTAGT. The CDR3 nucleotides read TGTGCCAGCAGTGCCTTACCCACCCGGGGGGACAATGAGCAGTTCTTC. It codes for CASSALPTRGDNEQFF.

The rearrangement joins TRBV7-9 to TRBJ1-1; TRBD1 matches at 7 bases. V was pared by 0 bases and J by 8 bases, with 0 bases of the junction left unmatched. Germline assignment: CDR1 SEHNR and CDR2 FQNEAQ (reference sequence). The CDR3 runs to 12 residues. The CDR3 is CASSLATGEAFF. The CDR3 region has the DNA TGTGCCAGCAGCTTAGCGACAGGGGAAGCTTTCTTT.

The chain has TRBV6-2 or TRBV6-3 and TRBJ2-5; 9 bases map to TRBD2. The DNA end is more similar to TRBJ2-1, so the J call may be wrong. The germline gives CDR1 MNHEY, CDR2 SVGEGT. CDR3 length equals 15 residues. This CDR3 reads CASSIWSSGNNEQFF. The CDR3 DNA sequence: TGTGCCAGCAGTATTTGGTCTAGCGGGAACAATGAGCAGTTCTTC.

V and J are TRBV5-1 and TRBJ2-5; a weak D match, TRBD1 (6 bases). The end of the DNA aligns better with TRBJ2-1, so the J call may be wrong. The CDR3 length is 13 residues. Per germline, CDR1 SGHRS and CDR2 YFSETQ. The CDR3 DNA is TGCGCCAGCAGCCTGAACAGGGTCGATGAGCAGTTCTTC. It yields the protein CASSLNRVDEQFF.

This clonotype was picked up many times. This rearrangement joins TRBV5-8 to TRBJ2-7; the D is unclear. Germline V CDR1 and CDR2: SGHTS, YDEGEE. The CDR3 runs to 16 residues. V was cut by 3 bases and J by 2 bases, with 18 bases left in between. The chain's CDR3 is CASSYRFGSLTYEQYF. The CDR3 nucleotides are TGTGCCAGCAGCTACCGATTCGGGTCTTTAACCTACGAGCAGTACTTC.

This clonotype was counted a few times. V is TRBV7-8 and J is TRBJ1-6, with D possibly being TRBD1 (6 bases). Germline values: CDR1 SGHVS, CDR2 FQNEAQ. The CDR3 totals 16 residues. V was cut by 5 bases and J by 4 bases, with 15 bases left in between. The CDR3 nucleotides are TGTGCCAGCAGCCGTACCAGGGGCTGGTATAATTCACCCCTCCACTTT. Translated, it gives CASSRTRGWYNSPLHF.

This clonotype has only a few counts. This chain links TRBV18 with TRBJ1-4; D unresolved. Germline CDR1 is KGHSH and CDR2 is LQKENI. The CDR3 has 15 residues. Trimming stripped 1 base from V and 5 bases from J, with 11 bases between. The CDR3 region is CASSPQGTENEKLFF. The CDR3 DNA reads as TGTGCCAGCTCACCACAGGGAACGGAGAATGAAAAACTGTTTTTT.

This clonotype showed up just a few times. The rearrangement joins TRBV7-2 to TRBJ2-4; possibly TRBD2 for D (5 bases). Trimming took off 0 bases at V and 2 bases at J, with 11 bases between the two ends. Germline V gene lookup returns CDR1 SGHTA and CDR2 FQGNSA. The CDR3 has 16 residues. CDR3 bases: TGTGCCAGCAGCTTAGCAACTAGGATCCCCAAAAACATTCAGTACTTC. Its translation: CASSLATRIPKNIQYF.